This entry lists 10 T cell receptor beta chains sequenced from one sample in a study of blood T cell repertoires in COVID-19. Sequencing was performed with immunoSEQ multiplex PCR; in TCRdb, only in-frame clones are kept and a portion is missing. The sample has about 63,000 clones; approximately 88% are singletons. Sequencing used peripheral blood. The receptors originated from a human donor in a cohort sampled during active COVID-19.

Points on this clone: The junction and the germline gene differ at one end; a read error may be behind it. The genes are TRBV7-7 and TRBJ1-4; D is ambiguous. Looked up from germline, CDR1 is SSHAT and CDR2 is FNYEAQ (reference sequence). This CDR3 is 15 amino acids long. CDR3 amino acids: CASSLTGGLGEKLFF. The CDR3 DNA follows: TGTGCTAGCAGCCTCACCGGAGGTCTTGGGGAAAAACTGTTTTTT.

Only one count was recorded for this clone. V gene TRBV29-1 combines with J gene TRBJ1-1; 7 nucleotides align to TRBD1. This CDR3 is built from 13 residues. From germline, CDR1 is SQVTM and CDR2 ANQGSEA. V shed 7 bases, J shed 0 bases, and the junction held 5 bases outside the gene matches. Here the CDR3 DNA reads TGCAGCGGTAAGGGACAGATGAACACTGAAGCTTTCTTT. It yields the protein CSGKGQMNTEAFF.

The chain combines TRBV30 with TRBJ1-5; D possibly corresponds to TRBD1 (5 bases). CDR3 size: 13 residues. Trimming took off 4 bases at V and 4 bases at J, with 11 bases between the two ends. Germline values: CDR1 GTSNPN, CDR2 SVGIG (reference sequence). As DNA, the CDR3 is TGTGCCTGGACTGCAGGGCCGAATCAGCCCCAGCATTTT. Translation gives CAWTAGPNQPQHF. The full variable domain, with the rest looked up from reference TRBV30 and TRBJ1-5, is SQTIHQWPATLVQPVGSPLSLECTVEGTSNPNLYWYRQAAGRGLQLLFYSVGIGQISSEVPQNLSASRPQDRQFILSSKKLLLSDSGFYLCAWTAGPNQPQHFGDGTRLSIL.

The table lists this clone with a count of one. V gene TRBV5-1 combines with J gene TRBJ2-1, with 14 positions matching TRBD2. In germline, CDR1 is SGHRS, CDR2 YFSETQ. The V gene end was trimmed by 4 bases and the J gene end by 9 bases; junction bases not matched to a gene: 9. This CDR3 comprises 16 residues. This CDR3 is CASSPAPGLAGGEQFF. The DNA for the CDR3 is TGCGCCAGCAGCCCGGCGCCCGGACTAGCGGGAGGTGAGCAGTTCTTC.

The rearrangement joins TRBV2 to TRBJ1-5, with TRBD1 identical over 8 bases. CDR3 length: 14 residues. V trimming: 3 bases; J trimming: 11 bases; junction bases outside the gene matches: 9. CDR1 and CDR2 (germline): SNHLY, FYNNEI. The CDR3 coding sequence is TGTGCCAGCAGTGATCAGGGGGCTGCGGCGGCCCAGCATTTT. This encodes CASSDQGAAAAQHF.

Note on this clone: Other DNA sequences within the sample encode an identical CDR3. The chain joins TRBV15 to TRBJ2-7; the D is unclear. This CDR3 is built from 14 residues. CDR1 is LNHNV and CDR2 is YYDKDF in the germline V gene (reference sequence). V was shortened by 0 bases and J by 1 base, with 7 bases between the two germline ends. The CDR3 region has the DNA TGTGCCACCAGCAGAGACCGGAGTTCCTACGAGCAGTACTTC. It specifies CATSRDRSSYEQYF.

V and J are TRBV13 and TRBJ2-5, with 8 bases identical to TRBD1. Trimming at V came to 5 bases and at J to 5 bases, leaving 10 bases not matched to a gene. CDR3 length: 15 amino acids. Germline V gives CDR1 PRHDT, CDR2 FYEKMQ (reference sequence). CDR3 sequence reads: CASSHQGAAWETQYF. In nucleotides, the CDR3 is TGTGCCAGCAGCCACCAGGGGGCGGCTTGGGAGACCCAGTACTTC.

This CDR3 reads CASSSRDRGKTNEKLFF. The CDR3 DNA is TGTGCCAGCAGTTCTCGGGACAGGGGTAAAACTAATGAAAAACTGTTTTTT. The chain is built from TRBV25-1 and TRBJ1-4, with 10 nucleotides matching TRBD1. Germline V CDR1 and CDR2: MGHDK, SYGVNS. The junction had 7 bases not matched to a gene; V was cut back by 5 bases and J by 1 base. This CDR3 spans 17 amino acids.

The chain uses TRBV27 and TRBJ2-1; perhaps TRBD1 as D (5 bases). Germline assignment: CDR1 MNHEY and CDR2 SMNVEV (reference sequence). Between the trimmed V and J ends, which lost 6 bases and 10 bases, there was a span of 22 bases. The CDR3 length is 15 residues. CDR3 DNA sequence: TGTGCCAGCAGCCGAAACCCCCTTGTCAGGGAAGAGCAGTTCTTC. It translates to CASSRNPLVREEQFF.

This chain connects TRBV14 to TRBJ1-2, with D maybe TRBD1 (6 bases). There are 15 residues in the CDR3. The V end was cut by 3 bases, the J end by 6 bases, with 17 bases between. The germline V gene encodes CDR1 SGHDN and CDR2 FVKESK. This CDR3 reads CASSHRDRRNDGYTF. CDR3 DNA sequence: TGTGCCAGCAGCCACCGAGACAGGAGGAATGATGGCTACACCTTC.